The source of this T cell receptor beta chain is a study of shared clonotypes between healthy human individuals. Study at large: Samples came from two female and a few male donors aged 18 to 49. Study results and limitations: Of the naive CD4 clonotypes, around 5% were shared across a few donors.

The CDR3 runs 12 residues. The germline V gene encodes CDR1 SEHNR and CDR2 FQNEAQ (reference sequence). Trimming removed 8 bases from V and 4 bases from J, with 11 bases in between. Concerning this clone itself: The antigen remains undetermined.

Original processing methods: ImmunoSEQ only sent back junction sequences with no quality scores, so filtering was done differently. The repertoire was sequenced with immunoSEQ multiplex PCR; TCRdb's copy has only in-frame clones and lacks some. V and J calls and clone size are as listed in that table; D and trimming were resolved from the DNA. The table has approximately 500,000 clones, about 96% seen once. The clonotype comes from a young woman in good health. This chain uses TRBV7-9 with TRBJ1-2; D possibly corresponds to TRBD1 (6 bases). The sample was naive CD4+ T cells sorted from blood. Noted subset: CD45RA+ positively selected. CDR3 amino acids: CASGGRSYGYTF. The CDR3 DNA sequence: TGTGCCAGCGGGGGCAGGAGCTATGGCTACACCTTC.